Listed here are 20 T cell receptor beta chains from one sample, sequenced in a study of neurological immune-mediated disorders (dated by TCRdb to about 2019). The library was generated by 5' RACE. Reads for this sample came from an Illumina HiSeq 2500. TCRdb's own reprocessing of the public reads used fastp at Q25 and MiXCR and kept productive beta chains. Entries that share a CDR3 protein sequence are merged under the most common genes and DNA. The sample contains approximately 37,000 distinct CDR3 sequences, 3% to 3.5% of them found a single time. The ten largest make up roughly 7.7% of the sample. Sample time point, as interpreted from the label and publication: longitudinal time-point 1 (baseline). The sample was PBMCs. These receptors all stem from a woman aged 55-75 years with multiple sclerosis.

This clonotype has ten or more counts. The chain employs TRBV11-1 and TRBJ2-3; tentatively, D is TRBD2 (5 bases). V was shortened by 6 bases and J by 6 bases, with 22 bases between the two germline ends. The germline V gene has CDR1 SGHAT and CDR2 FQDESV (reference sequence). The CDR3 sequence is 16 residues long. CDR3 residues: CASRPEVWGAWDTQYF. CDR3 coding DNA: TGTGCCAGCAGACCAGAGGTTTGGGGAGCTTGGGATACGCAGTATTTT.

This clonotype was found many times. The chain uses TRBV10-3 and TRBJ2-7; D is perhaps TRBD1 or TRBD2 (6 bases each). The germline V gene encodes CDR1 ENHRY and CDR2 SYGVKD. Trimming pared 7 bases from V and 1 base from J, leaving 23 bases between. CDR3 length equals 17 residues. This CDR3 reads CAITEGGQDGESYEQYF. The CDR3 nucleotides are TGTGCCATCACCGAGGGGGGACAAGACGGGGAGTCCTACGAGCAGTACTTC.

This clonotype was detected ten times or more. V and J are TRBV5-6 and TRBJ1-1, with 9 bases identical to TRBD1. This CDR3 has 15 amino acids. Germline assignment: CDR1 SGHDT and CDR2 YYEEEE. With V trimmed by 4 bases and J by 3 bases, 7 bases remained unmatched. This CDR3 is CASSITGGSDTEAFF. CDR3 DNA sequence: TGTGCCAGCAGCATTACAGGGGGCTCGGACACTGAAGCTTTCTTT.

This clonotype has ten or more counts. The chain employs TRBV20-1 and TRBJ2-2, with D unresolved. Between the trimmed V and J ends, which lost 1 base and 0 bases, there was a span of 6 bases. Germline CDR1 is DFQATT and CDR2 is SNEGSKA (reference sequence). The CDR3 runs to 14 residues. The CDR3 nucleotides are TGCAGTGCTAGAGGCCCGGCGAACACCGGGGAGCTGTTTTTT. This encodes CSARGPANTGELFF.

This clonotype occurred many times. This chain uses TRBV20-1 with TRBJ2-5, with TRBD1 as a possible D gene (6 bases). The germline V gene has CDR1 DFQATT and CDR2 SNEGSKA (reference sequence). This CDR3 comprises 14 residues. The germline V and J ends were trimmed by 6 bases and 4 bases, with 18 bases remaining between them. CDR3 sequence (DNA): TGCAGTGCGTCAACAGGGTTACGGGGAGAGACCCAGTACTTC. Protein sequence: CSASTGLRGETQYF.

There are many counts of this clonotype. This chain connects TRBV20-1 to TRBJ2-7, with D unclear. The CDR3 spans 13 residues. Trimming left V 6 bases short and J 0 bases short, with 12 bases between. Germline V gene data show CDR1 as DFQATT and CDR2 as SNEGSKA (reference sequence). The CDR3 coding sequence is TGCAGTGCGAAAGGTCCAGACTCCTACGAGCAGTACTTC. It encodes CSAKGPDSYEQYF.

This clonotype was seen repeatedly, ten times or more. The chain recombines TRBV20-1 with TRBJ2-7; 9 bases are shared with TRBD1. Germline loops: CDR1 DFQATT, CDR2 SNEGSKA (reference sequence). V gave up 5 bases and J gave up 5 bases; unmatched junction bases: 7. The CDR3 loop spans 13 amino acids. The CDR3 here is CSARRDRAHEQYF. The CDR3 DNA sequence: TGCAGTGCTCGCCGGGACAGGGCGCACGAGCAGTACTTC.

In this sample, this clonotype turned up a few times. A much bigger clone sits one base away, suggesting this may be a read error. The chain combines TRBV20-1 with TRBJ1-5, with TRBD1 as a possible D gene (5 bases). CDR3 length: 16 residues. Germline CDR1 is DFQATT and CDR2 is SNEGSKA (reference sequence). The V end was cut by 6 bases, the J end by 0 bases, with 18 bases between. CDR3 residues: CSAIRGEGDSNQPQHF. CDR3 bases: TGCAGTGCAATCCGGGGGGAAGGGGATAGCAATCAGCCCCAGCATTTT.

The table lists this clonotype with many counts. V usage is TRBV6-6 and J usage is TRBJ2-7; unclear D gene. V was cut by 4 bases and J by 3 bases, with 10 bases left in between. Germline V gene data show CDR1 as MNHNY and CDR2 as SVGAGI (reference sequence). CDR3 size: 13 residues. CDR3 coding DNA: TGTGCCAGCAGTTCCGTAGACAACTACGAGCAGTACTTC. Protein product: CASSSVDNYEQYF.

This clonotype was observed many times. This chain links TRBV5-1 with TRBJ1-2; D ambiguous. CDR3 size: 13 residues. From germline, CDR1 is SGHRS and CDR2 YFSETQ. The V and J ends lost 0 bases and 0 bases respectively, with 3 bases between them. The CDR3 DNA reads as TGCGCCAGCAGCTTGGGGCCTAACTATGGCTACACCTTC. Translation gives CASSLGPNYGYTF.

The sample holds many counts of this clonotype. V usage is TRBV3-1 and J usage is TRBJ2-7; the D is unclear. V gave up 8 bases and J gave up 7 bases, with 9 bases separating them. The CDR3 has 10 residues. CDR1 and CDR2 from the germline V gene are LGHDT and YNNKEL (reference sequence). The CDR3: CASGVFEQYF. The CDR3 nucleotides are TGTGCCAGCGGGGTTTTTGAGCAGTACTTC.

Many counts were recorded for this clonotype. The chain links TRBV4-1 to TRBJ2-1, with TRBD2 identical over 7 bases. Germline CDR1 is MGHRA and CDR2 is YSYEKL. CDR3 length equals 15 residues. Trimming cost V 2 bases and J 8 bases; bases outside gene matches: 9. CDR3 in amino acids: CASSQTSGTKYEQFF. CDR3 coding DNA: TGCGCCAGCAGCCAAACATCCGGGACTAAGTATGAGCAGTTCTTC.

This clonotype is categorized as medium-sized. The chain employs TRBV9 and TRBJ2-2; 7 nucleotides agree with TRBD1. In germline, CDR1 is SGDLS, CDR2 YYNGEE. CDR3 length: 15 residues. V lost 4 bases, J lost 1 base, and 4 bases stayed unmatched. The CDR3 loop reads CASSTGTVNTGELFF. The CDR3 DNA reads as TGTGCCAGCAGCACCGGGACAGTGAACACCGGGGAGCTGTTTTTT.

This clonotype was seen at least ten times. The chain links TRBV7-8 to TRBJ1-3; 7 nucleotides line up with TRBD1. V dropped 2 bases and J dropped 2; count of bases not matched to a gene: 3. This CDR3 has 15 residues. CDR1 and CDR2 from the germline V gene are SGHVS and FQNEAQ. DNA for the CDR3: TGTGCCAGCAGCTTAAATGACAGGGCTGGAAACACCATATATTTT. This encodes CASSLNDRAGNTIYF.

This clonotype was counted at least ten times. The gene calls are TRBV5-1 and TRBJ1-1; D is undetermined. CDR3 size: 13 residues. Germline values: CDR1 SGHRS, CDR2 YFSETQ. The V end lost 0 bases, the J end lost 6 bases, and 9 bases lay between the germline ends. The CDR3 coding sequence is TGCGCCAGCAGCTTGGAGCGGGCCTCTGAAGCTTTCTTT. It encodes CASSLERASEAFF.

The chain employs TRBV7-9 and TRBJ1-2; no clear D. The germline CDR1 and CDR2 sequences are SEHNR and FQNEAQ (reference sequence). The CDR3 covers 17 residues. The ends were cut back, 5 bases at V and 0 bases at J, with 19 bases in the middle. The CDR3 reads CASSQVSTRWSNYGYTF. In nucleotides, the CDR3 is TGTGCCAGCAGCCAGGTTAGCACAAGGTGGTCTAACTATGGCTACACCTTC.

This clonotype was seen many times. This chain uses TRBV7-8 with TRBJ2-1; D call uncertain. V lost 3 bases, J lost 12 bases, and 15 bases lay in between. This CDR3 region has 13 residues. Looked up from germline, CDR1 is SGHVS and CDR2 is FQNEAQ. In nucleotides, the CDR3 is TGTGCCAGCAGCTTGTACGGCCGCCGAGGGCAGTTCTTC. Amino acid sequence: CASSLYGRRGQFF.

This clonotype was counted ten times or more. The chain recombines TRBV6-5 with TRBJ2-6, with 8 bases that match TRBD2. The CDR3 is 16 residues long. CDR1 MNHEY and CDR2 SVGAGI come from the germline V gene. V trimming: 7 bases; J trimming: 2 bases; junction bases outside the gene matches: 7. CDR3 residues: CASTPGGGAGANVLTF. CDR3 nucleotide sequence: TGTGCCAGCACCCCCGGGGGGGGCGCTGGGGCCAACGTCCTGACTTTC.

Ten or more counts support this clonotype. This chain uses TRBV20-1 with TRBJ1-6; D gene ambiguous. The germline V and J ends were trimmed by 5 bases and 0 bases, with 17 bases remaining between them. CDR1 is DFQATT and CDR2 is SNEGSKA in the germline V gene (reference sequence). This CDR3 has 17 residues. This chain's CDR3 is CSAQKKSASSYNSPLHF. The CDR3 region has the DNA TGCAGTGCTCAGAAAAAAAGCGCCAGCTCCTATAATTCACCCCTCCACTTT.

This clonotype has at least ten counts. CDR3 coding DNA: TGTGCCAGCAGCATCATGGGGGGATCGGATACGCAGTATTTT. Translating gives CASSIMGGSDTQYF. V and J are TRBV7-2 and TRBJ2-3, with D possibly being TRBD2 (6 bases). This CDR3 is built from 14 residues. Trimming took off 5 bases at V and 6 bases at J, with 15 bases between the two ends. Looked up from germline, CDR1 is SGHTA and CDR2 is FQGNSA.